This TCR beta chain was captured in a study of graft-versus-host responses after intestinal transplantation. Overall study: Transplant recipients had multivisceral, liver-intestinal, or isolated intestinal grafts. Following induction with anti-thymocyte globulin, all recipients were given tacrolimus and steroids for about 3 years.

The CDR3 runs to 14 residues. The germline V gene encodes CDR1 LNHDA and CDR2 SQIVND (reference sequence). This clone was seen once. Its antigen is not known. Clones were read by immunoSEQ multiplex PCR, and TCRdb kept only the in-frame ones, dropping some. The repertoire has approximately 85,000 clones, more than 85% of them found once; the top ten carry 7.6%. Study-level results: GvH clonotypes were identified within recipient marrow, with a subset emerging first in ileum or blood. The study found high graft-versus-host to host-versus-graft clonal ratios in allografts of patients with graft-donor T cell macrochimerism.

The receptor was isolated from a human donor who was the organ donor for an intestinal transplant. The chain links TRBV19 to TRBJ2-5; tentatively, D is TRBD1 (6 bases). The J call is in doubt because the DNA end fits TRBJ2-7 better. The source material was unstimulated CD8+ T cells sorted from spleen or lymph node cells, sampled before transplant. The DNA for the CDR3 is TGTGCCAGTATCCTCCGGGACACCGCCTACGAGCAGTACTTC. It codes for CASILRDTAYEQYF.